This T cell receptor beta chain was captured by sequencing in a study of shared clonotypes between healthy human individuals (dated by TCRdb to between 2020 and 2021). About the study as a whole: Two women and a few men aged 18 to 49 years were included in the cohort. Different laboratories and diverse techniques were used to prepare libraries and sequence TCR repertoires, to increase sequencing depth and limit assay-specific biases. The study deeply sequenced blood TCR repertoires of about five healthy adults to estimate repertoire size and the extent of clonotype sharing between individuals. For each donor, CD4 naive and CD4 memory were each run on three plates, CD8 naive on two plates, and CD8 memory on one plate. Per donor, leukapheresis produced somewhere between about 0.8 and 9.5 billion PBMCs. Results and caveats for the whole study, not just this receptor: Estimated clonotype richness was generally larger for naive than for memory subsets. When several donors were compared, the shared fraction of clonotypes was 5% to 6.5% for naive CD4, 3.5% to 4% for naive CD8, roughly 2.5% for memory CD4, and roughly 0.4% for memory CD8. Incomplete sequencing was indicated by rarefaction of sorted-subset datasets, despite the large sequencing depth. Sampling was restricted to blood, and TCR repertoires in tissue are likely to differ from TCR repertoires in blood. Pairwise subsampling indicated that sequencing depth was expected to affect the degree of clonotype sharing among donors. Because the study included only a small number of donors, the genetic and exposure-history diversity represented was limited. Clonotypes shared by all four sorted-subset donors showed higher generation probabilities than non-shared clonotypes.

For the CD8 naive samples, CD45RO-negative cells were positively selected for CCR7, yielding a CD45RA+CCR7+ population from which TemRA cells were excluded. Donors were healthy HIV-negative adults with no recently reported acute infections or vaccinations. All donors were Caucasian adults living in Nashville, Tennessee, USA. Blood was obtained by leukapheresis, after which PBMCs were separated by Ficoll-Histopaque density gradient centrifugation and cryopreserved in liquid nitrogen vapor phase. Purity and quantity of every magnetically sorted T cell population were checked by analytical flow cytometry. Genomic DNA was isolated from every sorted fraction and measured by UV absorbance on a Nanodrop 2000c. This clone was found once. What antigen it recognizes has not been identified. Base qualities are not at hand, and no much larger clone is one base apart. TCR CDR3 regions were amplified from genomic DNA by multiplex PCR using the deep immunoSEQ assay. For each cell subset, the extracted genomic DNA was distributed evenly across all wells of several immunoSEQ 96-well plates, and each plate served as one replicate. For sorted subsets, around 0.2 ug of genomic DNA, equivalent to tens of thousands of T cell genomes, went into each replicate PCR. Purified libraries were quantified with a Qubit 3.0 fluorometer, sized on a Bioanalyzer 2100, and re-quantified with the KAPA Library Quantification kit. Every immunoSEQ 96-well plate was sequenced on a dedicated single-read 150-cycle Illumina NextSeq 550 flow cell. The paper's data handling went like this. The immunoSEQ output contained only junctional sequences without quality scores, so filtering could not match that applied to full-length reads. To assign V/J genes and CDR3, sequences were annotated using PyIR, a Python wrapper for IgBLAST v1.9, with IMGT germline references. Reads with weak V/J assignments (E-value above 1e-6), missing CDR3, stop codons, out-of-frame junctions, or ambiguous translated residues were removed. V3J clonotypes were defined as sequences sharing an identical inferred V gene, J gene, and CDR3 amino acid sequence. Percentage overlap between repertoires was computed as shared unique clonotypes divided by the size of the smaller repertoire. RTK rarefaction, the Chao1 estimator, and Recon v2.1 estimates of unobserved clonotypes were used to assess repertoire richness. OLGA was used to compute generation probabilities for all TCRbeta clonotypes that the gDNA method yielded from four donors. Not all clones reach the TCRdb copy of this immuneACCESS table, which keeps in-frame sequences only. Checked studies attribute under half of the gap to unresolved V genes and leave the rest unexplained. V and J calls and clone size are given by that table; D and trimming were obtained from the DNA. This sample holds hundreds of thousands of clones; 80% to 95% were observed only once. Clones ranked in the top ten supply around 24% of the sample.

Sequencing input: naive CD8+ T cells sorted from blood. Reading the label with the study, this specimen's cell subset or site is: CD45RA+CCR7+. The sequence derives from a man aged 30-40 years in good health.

The CDR3 has the sequence CASSYMAGTGGEFF. The DNA is TGTGCCAGCAGTTACATGGCGGGGACAGGTGGGGAGTTCTTC. Recombination joined TRBV6-5 with TRBJ2-1, with 8 bases in between that match TRBD1. The CDR3, from cysteine to phenylalanine, totals 14 residues. CDR3 DNA is the only sequence kept; it has 42 bases, read in frame from the first base. From the germline V gene, CDR1 is MNHEY and CDR2 is SVGAGI. V is cut back by 2 bases and J by 14 bases, with 11 bases in the junction unmatched.